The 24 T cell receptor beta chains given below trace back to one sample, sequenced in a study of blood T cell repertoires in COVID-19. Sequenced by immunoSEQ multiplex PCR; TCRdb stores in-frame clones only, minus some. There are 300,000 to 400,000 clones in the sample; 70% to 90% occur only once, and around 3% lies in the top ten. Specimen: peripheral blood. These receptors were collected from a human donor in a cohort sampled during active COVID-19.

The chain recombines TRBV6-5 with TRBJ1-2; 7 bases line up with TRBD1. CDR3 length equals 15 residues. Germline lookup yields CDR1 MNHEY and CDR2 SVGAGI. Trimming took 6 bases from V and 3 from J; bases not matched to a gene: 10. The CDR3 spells CASSRGQPVYYGYTF. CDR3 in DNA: TGTGCCAGCAGCCGGGGACAGCCCGTTTACTATGGCTACACCTTC.

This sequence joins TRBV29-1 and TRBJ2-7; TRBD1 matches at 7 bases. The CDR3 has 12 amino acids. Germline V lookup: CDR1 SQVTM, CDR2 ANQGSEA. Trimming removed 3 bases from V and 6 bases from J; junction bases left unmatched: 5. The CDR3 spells CSVETGMGEQYF. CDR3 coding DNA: TGCAGCGTTGAGACAGGGATGGGCGAGCAGTACTTC.

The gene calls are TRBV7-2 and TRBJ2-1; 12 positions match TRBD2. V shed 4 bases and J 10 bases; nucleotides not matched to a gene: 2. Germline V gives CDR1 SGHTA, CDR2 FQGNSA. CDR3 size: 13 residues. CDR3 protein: CASSYGLAGEQFF. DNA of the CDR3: TGTGCCAGCAGCTACGGACTAGCGGGAGAGCAGTTCTTC.

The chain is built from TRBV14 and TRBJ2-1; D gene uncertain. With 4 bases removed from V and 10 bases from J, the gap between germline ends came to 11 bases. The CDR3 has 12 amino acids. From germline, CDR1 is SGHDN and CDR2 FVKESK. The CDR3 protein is CASSPPSQEQFF. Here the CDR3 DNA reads TGTGCCAGCAGCCCTCCCAGTCAGGAGCAGTTCTTC.

The CDR3 DNA is TGCGCCAGCAGCCCAGGTTGGACAGGGGGTGATAACACCGGGGAGCTGTTTTTT. Translating gives CASSPGWTGGDNTGELFF. This chain connects TRBV4-1 to TRBJ2-2; TRBD1 aligns across 10 bases. The J segment lost 2 bases and the V segment lost 4 bases, leaving 10 bases of the junction unmatched. Germline V CDR1 and CDR2: MGHRA, YSYEKL. This CDR3 region has 18 residues.

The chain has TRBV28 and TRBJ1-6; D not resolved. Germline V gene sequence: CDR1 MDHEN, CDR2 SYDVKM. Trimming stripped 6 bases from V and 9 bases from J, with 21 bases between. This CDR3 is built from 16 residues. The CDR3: CASSPLRQLESSPLHF. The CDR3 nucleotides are TGTGCCAGCAGCCCCCTCCGGCAGTTGGAGAGTTCACCCCTCCACTTT. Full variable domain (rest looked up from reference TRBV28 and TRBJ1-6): DVKVTQSSRYLVKRTGEKVFLECVQDMDHENMFWYRQDPGLGLRLIYFSYDVKMKEKGDIPEGYSVSREKKERFSLILESASTNQTSMYLCASSPLRQLESSPLHFGNGTRLTVT.

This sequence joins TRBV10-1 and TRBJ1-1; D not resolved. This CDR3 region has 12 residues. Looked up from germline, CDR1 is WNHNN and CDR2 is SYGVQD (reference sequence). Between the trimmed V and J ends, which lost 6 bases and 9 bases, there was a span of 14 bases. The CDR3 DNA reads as TGCGCCAGCAGGCCGACAAAGACTAAAGCTTTCTTT. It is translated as CASRPTKTKAFF.

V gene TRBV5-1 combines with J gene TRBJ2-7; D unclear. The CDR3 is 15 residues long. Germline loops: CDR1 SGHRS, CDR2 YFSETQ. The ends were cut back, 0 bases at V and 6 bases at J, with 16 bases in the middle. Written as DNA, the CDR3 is TGCGCCAGCAGCTTGGCGGTGGGCCAGCCTTTCGAGCAGTACTTC. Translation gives CASSLAVGQPFEQYF.

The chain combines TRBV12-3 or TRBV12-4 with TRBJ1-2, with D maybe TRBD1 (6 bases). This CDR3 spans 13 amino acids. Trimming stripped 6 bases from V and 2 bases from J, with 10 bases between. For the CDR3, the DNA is TGTGCCAGCAGCCGCGGACAGAACTATGGCTACACCTTC. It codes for CASSRGQNYGYTF.

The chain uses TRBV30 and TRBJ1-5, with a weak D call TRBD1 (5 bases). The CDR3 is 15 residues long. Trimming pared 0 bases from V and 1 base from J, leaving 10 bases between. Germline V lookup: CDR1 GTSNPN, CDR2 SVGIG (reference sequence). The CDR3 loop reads CAWSVGGISNQPQHF. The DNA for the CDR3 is TGTGCCTGGAGTGTGGGGGGGATCAGCAATCAGCCCCAGCATTTT. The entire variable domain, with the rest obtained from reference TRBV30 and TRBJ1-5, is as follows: SQTIHQWPATLVQPVGSPLSLECTVEGTSNPNLYWYRQAAGRGLQLLFYSVGIGQISSEVPQNLSASRPQDRQFILSSKKLLLSDSGFYLCAWSVGGISNQPQHFGDGTRLSIL.

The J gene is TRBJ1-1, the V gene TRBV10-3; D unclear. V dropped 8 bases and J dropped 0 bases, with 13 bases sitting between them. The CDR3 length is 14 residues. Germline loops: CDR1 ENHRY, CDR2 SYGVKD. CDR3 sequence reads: CAISGIRMNTEAFF. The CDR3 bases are TGTGCCATCTCGGGGATCCGAATGAACACTGAAGCTTTCTTT.

CDR3 nucleotides: TGTGCCAGCAGCCTCGGGACAGGTGGGTTTTGGAACACTGAAGCTTTCTTT. Its protein product is CASSLGTGGFWNTEAFF. V usage is TRBV4-2 and J usage is TRBJ1-1; TRBD1 matches at 8 bases. This CDR3 has 17 amino acids. With 4 bases clipped from V and 1 base from J, the junction kept 11 bases outside the gene matches. Germline V CDR1 and CDR2: LGHNA, YNFKEQ.

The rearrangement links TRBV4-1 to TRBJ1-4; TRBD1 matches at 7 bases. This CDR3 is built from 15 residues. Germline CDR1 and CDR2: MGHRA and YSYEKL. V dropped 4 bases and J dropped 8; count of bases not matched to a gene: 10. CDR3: CASSPLQGIGEKLFF. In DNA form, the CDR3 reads TGCGCCAGCAGCCCACTACAGGGGATAGGGGAAAAACTGTTTTTT.

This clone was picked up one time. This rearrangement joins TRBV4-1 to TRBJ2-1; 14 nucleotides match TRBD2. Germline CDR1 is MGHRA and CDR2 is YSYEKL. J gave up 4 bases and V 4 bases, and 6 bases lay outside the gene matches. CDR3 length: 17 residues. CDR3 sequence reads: CASSPGTSGRGYNEQFF. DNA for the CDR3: TGCGCCAGCAGCCCAGGGACTAGCGGGAGAGGGTACAATGAGCAGTTCTTC.

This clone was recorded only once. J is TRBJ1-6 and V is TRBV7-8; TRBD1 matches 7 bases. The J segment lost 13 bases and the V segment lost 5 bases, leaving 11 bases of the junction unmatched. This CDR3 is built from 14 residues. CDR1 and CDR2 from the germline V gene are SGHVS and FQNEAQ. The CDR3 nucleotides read TGTGCCAGCAGCCTACGACAGGGTGGTTGGCCCCTCCACTTT. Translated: CASSLRQGGWPLHF.

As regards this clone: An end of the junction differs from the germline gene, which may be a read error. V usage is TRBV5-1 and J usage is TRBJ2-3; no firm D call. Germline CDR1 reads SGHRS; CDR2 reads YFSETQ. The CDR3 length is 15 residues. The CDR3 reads CASSLDQRGADTQYF. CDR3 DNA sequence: TGCGCCAGCAGTTTGGACCAAAGAGGCGCAGATACGCAGTATTTT.

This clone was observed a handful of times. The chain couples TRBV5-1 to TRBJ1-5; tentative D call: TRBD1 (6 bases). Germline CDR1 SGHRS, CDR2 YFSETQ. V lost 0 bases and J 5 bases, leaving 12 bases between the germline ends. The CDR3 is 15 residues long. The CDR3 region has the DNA TGCGCCAGCAGCTTGGGGGGGACACTCGATCAGCCCCAGCATTTT. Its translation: CASSLGGTLDQPQHF.

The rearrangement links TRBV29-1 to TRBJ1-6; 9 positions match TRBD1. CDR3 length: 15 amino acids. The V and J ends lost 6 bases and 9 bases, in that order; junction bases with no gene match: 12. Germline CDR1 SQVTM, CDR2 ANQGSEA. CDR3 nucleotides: TGCAGCGTCCTCACAGGGGGCGCGGAAGGTTCACCCCTCCACTTT. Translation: CSVLTGGAEGSPLHF.

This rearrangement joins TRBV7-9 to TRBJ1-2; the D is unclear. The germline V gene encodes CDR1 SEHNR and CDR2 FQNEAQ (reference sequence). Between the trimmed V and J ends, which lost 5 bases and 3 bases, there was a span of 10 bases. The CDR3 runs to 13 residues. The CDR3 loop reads CASSEPGYYGYTF. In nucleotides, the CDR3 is TGTGCCAGCAGCGAGCCGGGATACTATGGCTACACCTTC.

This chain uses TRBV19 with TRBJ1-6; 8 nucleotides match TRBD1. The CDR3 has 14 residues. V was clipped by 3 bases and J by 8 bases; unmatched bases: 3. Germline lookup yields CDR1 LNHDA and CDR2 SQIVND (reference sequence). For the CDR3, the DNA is TGTGCCAGTAGTATGCGGACAGGGTATTCACCCCTCCACTTT. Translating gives CASSMRTGYSPLHF.

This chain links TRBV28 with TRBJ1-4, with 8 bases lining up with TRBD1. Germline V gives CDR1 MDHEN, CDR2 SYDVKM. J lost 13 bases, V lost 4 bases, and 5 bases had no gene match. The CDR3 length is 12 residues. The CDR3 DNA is TGTGCCAGCAGTTCAGGACAGGGCGGACTGTTTTTT. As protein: CASSSGQGGLFF. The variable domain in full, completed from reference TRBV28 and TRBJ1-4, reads DVKVTQSSRYLVKRTGEKVFLECVQDMDHENMFWYRQDPGLGLRLIYFSYDVKMKEKGDIPEGYSVSREKKERFSLILESASTNQTSMYLCASSSGQGGLFFGSGTQLSVL.

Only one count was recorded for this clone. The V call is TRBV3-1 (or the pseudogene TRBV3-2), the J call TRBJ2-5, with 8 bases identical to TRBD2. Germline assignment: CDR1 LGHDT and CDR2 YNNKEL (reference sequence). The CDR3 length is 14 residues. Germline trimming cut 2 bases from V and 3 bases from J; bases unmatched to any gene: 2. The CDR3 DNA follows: TGTGCCAGCAGCCAAAATAGCGGGGAAGAGACCCAGTACTTC. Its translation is CASSQNSGEETQYF.

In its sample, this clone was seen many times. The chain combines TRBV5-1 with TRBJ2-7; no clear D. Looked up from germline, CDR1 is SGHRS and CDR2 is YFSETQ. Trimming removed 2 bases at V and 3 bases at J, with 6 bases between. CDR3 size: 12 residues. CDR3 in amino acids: CASSFPGYEQYF. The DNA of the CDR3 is TGCGCCAGCAGCTTTCCGGGCTACGAGCAGTACTTC.

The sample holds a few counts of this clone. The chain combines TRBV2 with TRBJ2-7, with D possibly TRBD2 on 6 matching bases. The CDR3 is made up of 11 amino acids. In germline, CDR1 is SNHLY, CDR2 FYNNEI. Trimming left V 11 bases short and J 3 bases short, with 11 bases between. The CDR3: CAGGPVYEQYF. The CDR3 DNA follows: TGTGCCGGAGGGCCGGTCTACGAGCAGTACTTC.